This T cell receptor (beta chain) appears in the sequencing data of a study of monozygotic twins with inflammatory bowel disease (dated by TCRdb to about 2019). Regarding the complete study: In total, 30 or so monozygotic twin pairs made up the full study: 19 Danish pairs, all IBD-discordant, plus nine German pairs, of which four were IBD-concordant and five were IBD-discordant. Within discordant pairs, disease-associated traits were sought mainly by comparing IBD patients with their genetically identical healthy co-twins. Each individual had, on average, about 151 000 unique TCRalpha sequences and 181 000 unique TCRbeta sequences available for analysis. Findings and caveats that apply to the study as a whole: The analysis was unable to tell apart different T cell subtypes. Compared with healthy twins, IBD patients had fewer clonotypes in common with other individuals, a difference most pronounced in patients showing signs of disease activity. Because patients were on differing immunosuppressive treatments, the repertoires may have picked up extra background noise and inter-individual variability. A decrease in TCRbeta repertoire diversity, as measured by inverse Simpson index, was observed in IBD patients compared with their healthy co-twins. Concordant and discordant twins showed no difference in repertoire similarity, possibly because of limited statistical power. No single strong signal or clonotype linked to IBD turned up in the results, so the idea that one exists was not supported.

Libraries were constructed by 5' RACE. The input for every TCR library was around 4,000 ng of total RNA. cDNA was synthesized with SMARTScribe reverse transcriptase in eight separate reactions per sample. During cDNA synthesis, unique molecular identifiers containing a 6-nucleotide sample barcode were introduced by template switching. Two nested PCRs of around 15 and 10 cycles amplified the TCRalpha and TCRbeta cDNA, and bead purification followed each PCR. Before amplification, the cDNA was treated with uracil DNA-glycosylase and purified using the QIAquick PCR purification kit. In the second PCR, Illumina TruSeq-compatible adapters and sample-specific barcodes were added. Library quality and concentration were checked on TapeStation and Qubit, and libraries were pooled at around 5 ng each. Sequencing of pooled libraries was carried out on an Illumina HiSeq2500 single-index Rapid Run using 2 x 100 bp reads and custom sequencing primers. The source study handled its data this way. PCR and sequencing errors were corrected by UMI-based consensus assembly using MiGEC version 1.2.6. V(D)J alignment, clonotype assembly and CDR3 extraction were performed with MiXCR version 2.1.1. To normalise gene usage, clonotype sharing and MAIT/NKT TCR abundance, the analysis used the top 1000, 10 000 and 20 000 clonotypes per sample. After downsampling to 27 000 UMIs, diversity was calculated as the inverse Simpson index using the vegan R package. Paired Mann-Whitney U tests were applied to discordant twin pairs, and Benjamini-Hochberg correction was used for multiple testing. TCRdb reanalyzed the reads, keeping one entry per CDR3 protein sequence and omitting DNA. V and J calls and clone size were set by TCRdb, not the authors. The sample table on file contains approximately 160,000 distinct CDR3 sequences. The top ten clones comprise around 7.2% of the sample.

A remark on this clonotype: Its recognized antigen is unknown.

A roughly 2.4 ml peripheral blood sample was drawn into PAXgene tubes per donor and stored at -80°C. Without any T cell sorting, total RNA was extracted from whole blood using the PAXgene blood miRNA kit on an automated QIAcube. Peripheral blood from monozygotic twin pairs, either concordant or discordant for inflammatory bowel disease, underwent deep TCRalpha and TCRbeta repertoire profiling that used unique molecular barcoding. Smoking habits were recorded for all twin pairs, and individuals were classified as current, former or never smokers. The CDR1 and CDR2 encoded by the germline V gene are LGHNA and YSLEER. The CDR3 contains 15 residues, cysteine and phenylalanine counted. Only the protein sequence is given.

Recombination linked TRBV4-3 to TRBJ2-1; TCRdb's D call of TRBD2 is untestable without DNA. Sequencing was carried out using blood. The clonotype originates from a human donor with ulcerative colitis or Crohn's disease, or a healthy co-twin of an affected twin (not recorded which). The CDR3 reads CASSQRRDSYNEQFF.